Below, 9 T cell receptor beta chains from the same sample are listed, as sequenced in a study of T-cell memory formation after mild COVID-19. TCRdb analysed the 5' RACE reads with MiXCR anew, one entry per CDR3 protein. Among approximately 340,000 distinct CDR3 sequences listed, over 10% were seen once. Sequencing was performed on PBMCs or a T cell subset sorted from them (not recorded which). These receptors came from a man aged 18 to 29 who had mild COVID-19 (a few samples of this study predate the infection). Cell type and time point are not known.

CDR3 sequence (DNA): TGTGCCAGCAGCGTAGGACTCTCGGCGGCGAACACCGGGGAGCTGTTTTTT. Translated: CASSVGLSAANTGELFF. The chain carries TRBV9 and TRBJ2-2; no definite D call. Germline V lookup: CDR1 SGDLS, CDR2 YYNGEE. This CDR3 comprises 17 residues. The ends were cut back, 0 bases at V and 0 bases at J, with 12 bases in the middle.

This chain uses TRBV5-3 with TRBJ1-2, with TRBD1 as a possible D gene (6 bases). TRBV5-3 is identified as an open reading frame with a role that is uncertain. This CDR3 has 16 residues. V lost 7 bases to trimming and J lost 0 bases, with 19 bases between them. CDR3 nucleotides: TGTGCCAGAGGACACAGGGAAGAGATAGCTAACTATGGCTACACCTTC. Translation: CARGHREEIANYGYTF.

The chain carries TRBV7-9 and TRBJ1-1; D perhaps matches TRBD1 (5 bases). Germline V gene data show CDR1 as SEHNR and CDR2 as FQNEAQ (reference sequence). The length of the CDR3 is 14 residues. V was pared by 5 bases and J by 0 bases, with 10 bases between. Here the CDR3 reads CASSPTEMNTEAFF. The CDR3 bases are TGTGCCAGCAGCCCGACAGAGATGAACACTGAAGCTTTCTTT.

This clonotype occurred many times. The chain combines TRBV4-3 with TRBJ1-6; D uncertain. CDR1 and CDR2 (germline): LGHNA, YSLEER. Trimming pared 4 bases from V and 1 base from J, leaving 14 bases between. This CDR3 comprises 17 residues. This chain's CDR3 is CASSLRVSGSYNSPLHF. The CDR3 DNA sequence: TGCGCCAGCAGCCTAAGGGTCTCGGGGTCCTATAATTCACCCCTCCACTTT.

V usage is TRBV12-3 or TRBV12-4 and J usage is TRBJ1-5; 9 bases match TRBD1. V shed 4 bases and J 6 bases; nucleotides not matched to a gene: 4. The CDR3 consists of 14 residues. The CDR3 coding sequence is TGTGCCAGCAGTTGGGGACAGGGCATTCAGCCCCAGCATTTT. This translates into CASSWGQGIQPQHF.

The CDR3 nucleotides are TGTGCCAGCAGCTTCCTAGTACAGAACTCTGGGGCCAACGTCCTGACTTTC. It is translated as CASSFLVQNSGANVLTF. The V and J genes are TRBV7-9 and TRBJ2-6, with D uncertain. Germline CDR1 SEHNR, CDR2 FQNEAQ (reference sequence). The CDR3 runs 17 residues. V lost 3 bases and J 0 bases, leaving 12 bases between the germline ends.

The genes are TRBV12-3 or TRBV12-4 and TRBJ2-1; TRBD2 aligns across 14 bases. This CDR3 has 16 residues. V was pared by 7 bases and J by 4 bases, with 6 bases of the junction left unmatched. The CDR3 nucleotides are TGTGCCAGCACCCAGACTAGCGGGGGGGATTACAATGAGCAGTTCTTC. Its protein is CASTQTSGGDYNEQFF.

The rearrangement joins TRBV4-3 to TRBJ2-1; a weak D match, TRBD1 (6 bases). CDR3 length: 18 amino acids. Trimming cost V 0 bases and J 3 bases, with 18 bases left between them. CDR1 and CDR2 from the germline V gene are LGHNA and YSLEER. The CDR3 protein is CASSQEDIWDKHYNEQFF. The CDR3 nucleotides read TGCGCCAGCAGCCAAGAGGACATATGGGACAAGCACTACAATGAGCAGTTCTTC.

This clonotype was detected many times. The chain combines TRBV7-8 with TRBJ2-3; D uncertain. V was pared by 4 bases and J by 5 bases, with 16 bases between. The CDR3 contains 15 residues. From germline, CDR1 is SGHVS and CDR2 FQNEAQ. This chain's CDR3 is CASSSSGPLGDTQYF. In DNA form, the CDR3 reads TGTGCCAGCAGCTCTTCCGGACCTCTTGGAGATACGCAGTATTTT.